The 20 T cell receptor beta chains listed next were all sequenced from one sample in a study of control samples from healthy donors and cancer patients. Clones were read by immunoSEQ multiplex PCR, and TCRdb kept only the in-frame ones, dropping some. Among roughly 170,000 clones listed, about 91% were seen once. The sample taken for sequencing was blood. Receptors were obtained from a woman in her twenties or thirties in good health.

This sequence joins TRBV5-1 and TRBJ1-1; D might be TRBD1 (6 bases). Deletions cut 4 bases from V and 0 bases from J, with 16 bases between. Germline CDR1 is SGHRS and CDR2 is YFSETQ. The CDR3 totals 16 residues. In nucleotides, the CDR3 is TGCGCCAGCAGCCCCCCGGACAGAGTGATGAACACTGAAGCTTTCTTT. Protein: CASSPPDRVMNTEAFF.

This clone was counted only a few times. V usage is TRBV27 and J usage is TRBJ2-5; the D gene is possibly TRBD2 (7 bases). V lost 1 base and J 4 bases, leaving 10 bases between the germline ends. The CDR3 extends over 14 amino acids. Germline loops: CDR1 MNHEY, CDR2 SMNVEV (reference sequence). CDR3 sequence (DNA): TGTGCCAGCAGTTTATTCGGGGGGCGAGAGACCCAGTACTTC. This codes for CASSLFGGRETQYF.

In this sample, this clone turned up a few times. J is TRBJ2-3 and V is TRBV9, with 11 bases identical to TRBD2. CDR1 SGDLS and CDR2 YYNGEE come from the germline V gene. This CDR3 is 20 amino acids long. V shed 4 bases, J shed 1 base, and the junction held 17 bases outside the gene matches. The DNA for the CDR3 is TGTGCCAGCAGCCCCCGAGGGGGTACTAGCGGGGGAGGTGGCACAGATACGCAGTATTTT. Encoded protein: CASSPRGGTSGGGGTDTQYF.

This clone was recorded once. The rearrangement joins TRBV10-1 to TRBJ2-2, with D perhaps TRBD2 (6 bases). Trimming removed 4 bases from V and 1 base from J, with 10 bases in between. The CDR3 consists of 15 residues. The germline V gene has CDR1 WNHNN and CDR2 SYGVQD (reference sequence). The CDR3 region has the DNA TGCGCCAGCAGTGCGGGACTCCGGAACACCGGGGAGCTGTTTTTT. This codes for CASSAGLRNTGELFF.

V is TRBV5-1 and J is TRBJ2-1; D is perhaps TRBD1 (5 bases). The CDR3 length is 11 residues. Trimming removed 1 base at V and 9 bases at J, with 5 bases between. Germline lookup yields CDR1 SGHRS and CDR2 YFSETQ. The CDR3 is CASSLRGEQFF. The CDR3 DNA reads TGCGCCAGCAGCTTGAGGGGTGAGCAGTTCTTC. The full variable domain, in which reference TRBV5-1 and TRBJ2-1 provide the parts outside the CDR3, is KAGVTQTPRYLIKTRGQQVTLSCSPISGHRSVSWYQQTPGQGLQFLFEYFSETQRNKGNFPGRFSGRQFSNSRSEMNVSTLELGDSALYLCASSLRGEQFFGPGTRLTVL.

J is TRBJ1-2 and V is TRBV19; the D is unclear. Deletions cut 5 bases from V and 6 bases from J, with 25 bases between. Per the germline V gene, CDR1 is LNHDA and CDR2 is SQIVND (reference sequence). This CDR3 is built from 17 residues. The chain's CDR3 is CASSLRVVPTTRDGYTF. DNA of the CDR3: TGTGCCAGTAGTTTGCGAGTGGTTCCTACTACGAGGGATGGCTACACCTTC.

V usage is TRBV18 and J usage is TRBJ2-7; 7 nucleotides match TRBD1. Germline V gene lookup returns CDR1 KGHSH and CDR2 LQKENI. Trimming removed 6 bases from V and 3 bases from J; junction bases left unmatched: 14. This CDR3 contains 16 residues. CDR3 bases: TGTGCCAGCTCTCGGATACCGGGACAGATGAACTACGAGCAGTACTTC. Its protein product is CASSRIPGQMNYEQYF.

The rearrangement uses TRBV4-1 and TRBJ2-7; TRBD1 is a possible D gene (5 bases). CDR1 and CDR2 (germline): MGHRA, YSYEKL. The CDR3 runs to 17 residues. Trimming took 1 base from V and 2 from J, leaving 18 bases between them. The CDR3, as DNA: TGCGCCAGCAGCCAAGTTGAATTTGGACAAGGACCCTACGAGCAGTACTTC. It yields the protein CASSQVEFGQGPYEQYF.

J is TRBJ2-4 and V is TRBV10-3, with D uncertain. The CDR3 loop spans 15 amino acids. The V gene lost 3 bases and the J gene lost 3 bases, with 12 bases spanning the gap. Germline V gene data show CDR1 as ENHRY and CDR2 as SYGVKD. CDR3 bases: TGTGCCATCAGTGACTCCGGTCAGCACAAAAACATTCAGTACTTC. Its translation: CAISDSGQHKNIQYF.

The chain recombines TRBV6-6 with TRBJ1-1; D possibly corresponds to TRBD1 (5 bases). Deletions cut 2 bases from V and 5 bases from J, with 9 bases between. Germline CDR1 and CDR2: MNHNY and SVGAGI (reference sequence). The CDR3 consists of 13 residues. The CDR3 spells CASSYRGSTEAFF. CDR3 DNA: TGTGCCAGCAGTTACAGGGGAAGTACTGAAGCTTTCTTT.

The chain joins TRBV19 to TRBJ1-6; D call uncertain. The V gene lost 4 bases and the J gene lost 0 bases, with 13 bases spanning the gap. The CDR3 has 17 amino acids. Germline V CDR1 and CDR2: LNHDA, SQIVND (reference sequence). The CDR3 nucleotides are TGTGCCAGTAGTAACTTAGGACGAAGCTCCTATAATTCACCCCTCCACTTT. The encoded protein is CASSNLGRSSYNSPLHF.

J is TRBJ2-1 and V is TRBV12-3 or TRBV12-4; TRBD2 matches at 12 bases. The CDR3 runs 13 residues. The ends lost 9 bases at V and 10 bases at J; junction bases unmatched: 7. CDR3 bases: TGTGCCAGTGCTAGCGGGGGGGGGAGCGAGCAGTTCTTC. Translation: CASASGGGSEQFF.

The rearrangement links TRBV2 to TRBJ2-3; 8 positions agree with TRBD2. The CDR3 has 16 residues. The J segment lost 0 bases and the V segment lost 5 bases, leaving 7 bases of the junction unmatched. CDR1 is SNHLY and CDR2 is FYNNEI in the germline V gene. In DNA form, the CDR3 reads TGTGCCAGCAGTCTTAGCGGGACGAGTAGCACAGATACGCAGTATTTT. It translates to CASSLSGTSSTDTQYF.

The J gene is TRBJ1-1, the V gene TRBV7-2, with D perhaps matching TRBD1 (6 bases). Trimming removed 1 base from V and 1 base from J, with 13 bases in between. The CDR3 is 16 residues long. The germline V gene encodes CDR1 SGHTA and CDR2 FQGNSA. CDR3 sequence (DNA): TGTGCCAGCAGCTTAGAGCCCCCAGGGGCGAACACTGAAGCTTTCTTT. Translated: CASSLEPPGANTEAFF.

The chain has TRBV30 and TRBJ1-1, with D possibly being TRBD1 (6 bases). Per germline, CDR1 GTSNPN and CDR2 SVGIG (reference sequence). There are 14 residues in the CDR3. Trimming left V 2 bases short and J 5 bases short, with 15 bases between. In DNA, the CDR3 is TGTGCCTGGAGTACTCAGACAGGACGGACTGAAGCTTTCTTT. Translated, it gives CAWSTQTGRTEAFF.

This sequence joins TRBV7-2 and TRBJ2-3; the D is unclear. V lost 5 bases and J lost 6, with 15 bases in between. Germline CDR1 reads SGHTA; CDR2 reads FQGNSA. This CDR3 comprises 14 residues. CDR3 region: CASSLNPRVDTQYF. The DNA of the CDR3 is TGTGCCAGCAGCCTTAACCCCCGAGTTGATACGCAGTATTTT. The full variable domain, with the rest looked up from reference TRBV7-2 and TRBJ2-3, is GAGVSQSPSNKVTEKGKDVELRCDPISGHTALYWYRQSLGQGLEFLIYFQGNSAPDKSGLPSDRFSAERTGGSVSTLTIQRTQQEDSAVYLCASSLNPRVDTQYFGPGTRLTVL.

This clone was observed a handful of times. This sample includes further DNA sequences coding for the same CDR3. The chain employs TRBV18 and TRBJ2-3; D gene unclear. The V and J ends lost 3 bases and 0 bases respectively, with 1 base between them. Germline lookup yields CDR1 KGHSH and CDR2 LQKENI. CDR3 size: 12 residues. The CDR3 DNA reads as TGTGCCAGCTCACCCAGCACAGATACGCAGTATTTT. Translated, it gives CASSPSTDTQYF.

The rearrangement joins TRBV5-1 to TRBJ1-1, with D maybe TRBD1 (5 bases). Germline CDR1 reads SGHRS; CDR2 reads YFSETQ. The CDR3 extends over 17 amino acids. With 0 bases removed from V and 1 base from J, the gap between germline ends came to 16 bases. The CDR3 nucleotides read TGCGCCAGCAGCTTGGAAGGTGGGGGACGGGAGAACACTGAAGCTTTCTTT. It yields the protein CASSLEGGGRENTEAFF.

Note on this clone: Other DNA variants within this sample encode the same CDR3. The chain joins TRBV12-5 to TRBJ2-2, with D uncertain. This CDR3 comprises 12 residues. From germline, CDR1 is LGHNT and CDR2 FRNRAP. The V and J ends lost 1 base and 5 bases respectively, with 2 bases between them. The CDR3 DNA reads TGTGCTAGTGGTTTGGATACCGGGGAGCTGTTTTTT. Its protein product is CASGLDTGELFF. The full variable domain, completed using reference TRBV12-5 and TRBJ2-2, is DARVTQTPRHKVTEMGQEVTMRCQPILGHNTVFWYRQTMMQGLELLAYFRNRAPLDDSGMPKDRFSAEMPDATLATLKIQPSEPRDSAVYFCASGLDTGELFFGEGSRLTVL.

The chain couples TRBV4-1 to TRBJ2-5; weak D call: TRBD2 (5 bases). The CDR3 has 13 amino acids. Germline V gene data show CDR1 as MGHRA and CDR2 as YSYEKL. Trimming took off 1 base at V and 5 bases at J, with 8 bases between the two ends. In DNA, the CDR3 is TGCGCCAGCAGCCAAGGGACTCCGGAGACCCAGTACTTC. Protein product: CASSQGTPETQYF.